The 17 T cell receptor beta chains given below trace back to one sample, sequenced in a study of T cell responses to AZD1222 COVID-19 vaccine. Only in-frame clones appear in the TCRdb table, and some are missing; sequencing was by immunoSEQ multiplex PCR. The table lists under 200,000 clones, about 91% of them singletons. The material was peripheral blood, obtained on day 0 of AZD1222 vaccination. Receptor source: an adult in good health.

V and J are TRBV5-8 and TRBJ2-7; 8 nucleotides align to TRBD1. This CDR3 has 17 amino acids. Trimming at V came to 0 bases and at J to 2 bases, leaving 10 bases not matched to a gene. Germline V CDR1 and CDR2: SGHTS, YDEGEE. CDR3 DNA sequence: TGTGCCAGCAGCTTGGATGTTTACAGGGGGAACGCCTACGAGCAGTACTTC. Translated: CASSLDVYRGNAYEQYF.

The chain joins TRBV7-2 to TRBJ2-1, with 7 bases aligning to TRBD2. Germline CDR1 is SGHTA and CDR2 is FQGNSA. Unmatched junction bases numbered 18, after V lost 3 bases and J lost 10 bases. This CDR3 spans 17 amino acids. The CDR3 sequence is CASSFRFRGRGPKEQFF. CDR3 coding DNA: TGTGCCAGCAGCTTTCGTTTTCGGGGGAGGGGCCCCAAAGAGCAGTTCTTC.

V is TRBV6-5 and J is TRBJ1-2; tentative D call: TRBD1 (5 bases). Trimming removed 3 bases at V and 8 bases at J, with 16 bases between. Germline V CDR1 and CDR2: MNHEY, SVGAGI. The CDR3 length is 14 residues. CDR3 in amino acids: CASSYSDSSLGYTF. In DNA form, the CDR3 reads TGTGCCAGCAGTTATTCTGACAGCTCGCTGGGCTACACCTTC.

This clone was found once. V and J are TRBV7-3 and TRBJ1-4, with 9 bases lining up with TRBD1. Trimming at V came to 5 bases and at J to 6 bases, leaving 7 bases not matched to a gene. CDR1 and CDR2 (germline): SGHTA, FQGTGA. CDR3 length: 15 amino acids. The CDR3 loop is CASSATGTGYEKLFF. The CDR3 DNA reads as TGTGCCAGCAGCGCCACCGGGACAGGGTATGAAAAACTGTTTTTT.

The chain employs TRBV30 and TRBJ2-4; D is uncertain. The germline gives CDR1 GTSNPN, CDR2 SVGIG (reference sequence). This CDR3 contains 16 residues. With 4 bases removed from V and 0 bases from J, the gap between germline ends came to 16 bases. The CDR3 DNA follows: TGTGCCTGGACTCGCCGGGCTCAAGCAGCCAAAAACATTCAGTACTTC. Encoded protein: CAWTRRAQAAKNIQYF.

The chain couples TRBV19 to TRBJ2-7; maybe TRBD1 (6 bases). CDR1 and CDR2 (germline): LNHDA, SQIVND (reference sequence). This CDR3 contains 15 residues. V lost 3 bases, J lost 3 bases, and 15 bases lay in between. CDR3 nucleotide sequence: TGTGCCAGTAGTATTGCTCCAGGGGAAGTCTACGAGCAGTACTTC. It encodes CASSIAPGEVYEQYF. Full variable domain (remainder filled in from reference TRBV19 and TRBJ2-7): DGGITQSPKYLFRKEGQNVTLSCEQNLNHDAMYWYRQDPGQGLRLIYYSQIVNDFQKGDIAEGYSVSREKKESFPLTVTSAQKNPTAFYLCASSIAPGEVYEQYFGPGTRLTVT.

This rearrangement joins TRBV2 to TRBJ2-5; 10 positions agree with TRBD2. Germline V gene lookup returns CDR1 SNHLY and CDR2 FYNNEI. CDR3 length: 13 amino acids. The trim removed 7 bases at V and 4 bases at J, leaving 3 bases unmatched. DNA of the CDR3: TGTGCCAGCACAACTAGCGGGACAGAGACCCAGTACTTC. Residues: CASTTSGTETQYF.

The rearrangement joins TRBV2 to TRBJ2-1; 9 bases map to TRBD2. V was clipped by 6 bases and J by 0 bases; unmatched bases: 9. Germline V gene data show CDR1 as SNHLY and CDR2 as FYNNEI. The length of the CDR3 is 17 residues. CDR3 DNA sequence: TGTGCCAGCAGGGTGGGGCTAGCGGGATCCTCCTACAATGAGCAGTTCTTC. The encoded protein is CASRVGLAGSSYNEQFF.

This rearrangement joins TRBV29-1 to TRBJ2-2; TRBD1 might be the D (6 bases). The CDR3 extends over 16 amino acids. Deletions cut 0 bases from V and 1 base from J, with 12 bases between. Germline CDR1 reads SQVTM; CDR2 reads ANQGSEA. CDR3 in amino acids: CSVEEVTGQNTGELFF. Written as DNA, the CDR3 is TGCAGCGTTGAAGAAGTAACAGGGCAGAACACCGGGGAGCTGTTTTTT.

The CDR3 sequence is CASSGTSASYEQYF. The CDR3, as DNA: TGTGCCAGCAGCGGGACTAGCGCGTCCTACGAGCAGTACTTC. The chain recombines TRBV6-6 with TRBJ2-7, with 10 bases identical to TRBD2. The CDR3 covers 14 residues. Germline-derived CDR1 and CDR2 are MNHNY and SVGAGI (reference sequence). J was trimmed by 1 base and V by 6 bases; bases with no gene match: 3.

V and J are TRBV24-1 and TRBJ1-5, with a tentative D call TRBD1 (5 bases). This CDR3 is 14 amino acids long. Germline V gene data show CDR1 as KGHDR and CDR2 as SFDVKD. V lost 7 bases, J lost 7 bases, and 16 bases lay in between. CDR3 DNA sequence: TGTGCCACCAGCGGGGCGAAGGCAGGACAGCCCCAGCATTTT. Translated: CATSGAKAGQPQHF.

The chain is built from TRBV10-3 and TRBJ1-5; 7 bases match TRBD1. The V and J ends lost 4 bases and 5 bases, in that order; junction bases with no gene match: 11. Germline assignment: CDR1 ENHRY and CDR2 SYGVKD. This CDR3 spans 16 amino acids. CDR3 sequence reads: CAISARQGLSDQPQHF. Here the CDR3 DNA reads TGTGCCATCAGTGCCCGACAGGGACTATCGGATCAGCCCCAGCATTTT.

The chain joins TRBV9 to TRBJ2-3, with a tentative D call TRBD2 (6 bases). Per the germline V gene, CDR1 is SGDLS and CDR2 is YYNGEE. This CDR3 has 15 residues. Trimming cost V 4 bases and J 1 base, with 13 bases left between them. The CDR3 loop reads CASSPRDFRTDTQYF. In DNA form, the CDR3 reads TGTGCCAGCAGCCCCCGGGACTTCCGCACAGATACGCAGTATTTT.

This clone was detected only a few times. The chain has TRBV5-1 and TRBJ2-3; D not certain. Trimming took off 0 bases at V and 0 bases at J, with 5 bases between the two ends. The CDR3 covers 14 residues. From germline, CDR1 is SGHRS and CDR2 YFSETQ. CDR3 nucleotides: TGCGCCAGCAGCTTGGCCTCCAGCACAGATACGCAGTATTTT. Its translation is CASSLASSTDTQYF.

This chain uses TRBV6-2 or TRBV6-3 with TRBJ2-7; 9 bases are shared with TRBD1. This CDR3 has 14 residues. Germline V gives CDR1 MNHEY, CDR2 SVGEGT. The V and J ends lost 6 bases and 3 bases, in that order; junction bases with no gene match: 6. In nucleotides, the CDR3 is TGTGCCAGCAGCCCGGGACAGGGTGGCTACGAGCAGTACTTC. Translation: CASSPGQGGYEQYF.

The sample holds one count of this clone. The chain couples TRBV7-2 to TRBJ2-1; the D is unclear. The CDR3 length is 13 residues. V was clipped by 4 bases and J by 5 bases, with 9 bases between them. The germline V gene encodes CDR1 SGHTA and CDR2 FQGNSA. The CDR3, as DNA: TGTGCCAGCAGCTCTGGACGCCACAATGAGCAGTTCTTC. Translation: CASSSGRHNEQFF. Based on the CDR3 plus reference TRBV7-2 and TRBJ2-1, the full variable domain is GAGVSQSPSNKVTEKGKDVELRCDPISGHTALYWYRQSLGQGLEFLIYFQGNSAPDKSGLPSDRFSAERTGGSVSTLTIQRTQQEDSAVYLCASSSGRHNEQFFGPGTRLTVL.

The chain couples TRBV7-5 to TRBJ2-7. TRBV7-5 is tagged as a pseudogene. This CDR3 is built from 10 residues. This CDR3 is CARSLNEQYF. The CDR3, as DNA: TGTGCCAGAAGCTTAAACGAGCAGTACTTC.